This TCR beta chain originates from a study of read filtering for tumor transcriptome and immune sequencing. From 300 to 400 ng of RNA, a library with molecular barcoded alpha/delta and beta/gamma adaptors was made. MiXCR was run by TCRdb on the reads, yielding one entry per CDR3 protein. The data contain around 31,000 distinct CDR3 sequences, approximately 18% of them seen just once; the ten biggest clones take up 15% to 20%. Germline lookup yields CDR1 SGHDN and CDR2 FVKESK. The CDR3 has 17 residues. Turning to this clonotype: A much larger clone lies a single base off, so this may be a read error.

V gene TRBV14 combines with J gene TRBJ2-3; 12 nucleotides agree with TRBD1. What was sequenced was a population of CD138-negative cells sorted from bone marrow. The sequence was collected from a donor at least 40 years old with multiple myeloma. The CDR3 DNA reads TGTGCCTGCAGCCAAACCGGGACAGGGGGCTGGACAGATACGCAGTATTTT. Residues: CACSQTGTGGWTDTQYF.